This TCR beta chain was sequenced for a study of tumour-infiltrating T cells in Burkitt lymphoma. Overall study context: Survival, overall and progression-free, tracked with productive clonality.

TCRdb's table, derived via immunoSEQ multiplex PCR, lists solely in-frame clones and lacks some. The table lists some 15,000 clones, roughly 79% of them singletons, with approximately 2.1% in the top ten. The sequencing input was tumor tissue. The clonotype originates from a human donor with diffuse large B-cell lymphoma.

Here the CDR3 reads CAIRQGNQPQHF. The CDR3 coding sequence is TGTGCCATCCGACAGGGGAATCAGCCCCAGCATTTT. The rearrangement uses TRBV19 and TRBJ1-5, with TRBD1 identical over 8 bases. Trimming cost V 10 bases and J 4 bases; bases outside gene matches: 3. The CDR3 runs 12 residues. Germline CDR1 LNHDA, CDR2 SQIVND (reference sequence).